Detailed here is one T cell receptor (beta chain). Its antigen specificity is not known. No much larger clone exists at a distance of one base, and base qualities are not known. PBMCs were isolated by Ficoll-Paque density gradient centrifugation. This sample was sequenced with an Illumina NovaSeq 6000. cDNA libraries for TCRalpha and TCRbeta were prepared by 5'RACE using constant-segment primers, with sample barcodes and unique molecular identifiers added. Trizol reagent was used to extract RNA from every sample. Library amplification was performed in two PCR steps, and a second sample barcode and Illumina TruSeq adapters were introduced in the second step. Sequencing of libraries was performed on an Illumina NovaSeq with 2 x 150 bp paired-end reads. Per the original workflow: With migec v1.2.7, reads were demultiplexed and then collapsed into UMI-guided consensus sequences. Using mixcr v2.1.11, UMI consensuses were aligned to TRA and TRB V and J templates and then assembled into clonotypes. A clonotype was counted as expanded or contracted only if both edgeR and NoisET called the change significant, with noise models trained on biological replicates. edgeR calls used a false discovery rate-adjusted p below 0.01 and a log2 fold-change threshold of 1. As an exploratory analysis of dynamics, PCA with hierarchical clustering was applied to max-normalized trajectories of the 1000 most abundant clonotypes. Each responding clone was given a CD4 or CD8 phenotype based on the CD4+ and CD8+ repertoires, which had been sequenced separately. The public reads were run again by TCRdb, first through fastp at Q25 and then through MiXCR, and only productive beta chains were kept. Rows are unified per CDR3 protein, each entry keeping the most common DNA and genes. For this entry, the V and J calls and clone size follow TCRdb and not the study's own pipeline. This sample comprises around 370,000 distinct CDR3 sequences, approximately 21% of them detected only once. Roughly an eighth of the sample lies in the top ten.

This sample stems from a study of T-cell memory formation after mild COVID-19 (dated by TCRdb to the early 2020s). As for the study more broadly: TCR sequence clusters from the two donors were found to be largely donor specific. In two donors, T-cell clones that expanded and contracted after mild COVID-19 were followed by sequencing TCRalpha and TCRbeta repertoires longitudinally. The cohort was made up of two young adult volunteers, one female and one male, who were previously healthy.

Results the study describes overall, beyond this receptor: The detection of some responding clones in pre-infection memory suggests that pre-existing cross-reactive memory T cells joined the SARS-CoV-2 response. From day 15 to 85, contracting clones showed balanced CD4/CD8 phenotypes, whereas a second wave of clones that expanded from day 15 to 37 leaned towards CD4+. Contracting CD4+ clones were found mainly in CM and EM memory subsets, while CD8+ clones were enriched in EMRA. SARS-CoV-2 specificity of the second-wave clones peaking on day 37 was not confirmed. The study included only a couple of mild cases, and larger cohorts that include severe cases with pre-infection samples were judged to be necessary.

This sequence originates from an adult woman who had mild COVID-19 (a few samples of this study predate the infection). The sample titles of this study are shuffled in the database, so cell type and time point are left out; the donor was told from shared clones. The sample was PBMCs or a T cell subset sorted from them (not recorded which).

The CDR3 in this case is CASSYVWRNYGYTF. The DNA sequence reads TGTGCCAGCAGTTACGTCTGGAGGAACTATGGCTACACCTTC. This chain is built from TRBV5-4 and TRBJ1-2, with no confidently assigned D gene. Spanning cysteine to phenylalanine, the CDR3 consists of 14 amino acids. Here the CDR3 DNA is all that survives: 42 bases in frame from base 1. As encoded in the germline V gene (reference sequence), CDR1 is SGHNT while CDR2 is YYREEE. Trimming costs V 5 bases and J 2 bases, and their ends lie 13 bases apart.